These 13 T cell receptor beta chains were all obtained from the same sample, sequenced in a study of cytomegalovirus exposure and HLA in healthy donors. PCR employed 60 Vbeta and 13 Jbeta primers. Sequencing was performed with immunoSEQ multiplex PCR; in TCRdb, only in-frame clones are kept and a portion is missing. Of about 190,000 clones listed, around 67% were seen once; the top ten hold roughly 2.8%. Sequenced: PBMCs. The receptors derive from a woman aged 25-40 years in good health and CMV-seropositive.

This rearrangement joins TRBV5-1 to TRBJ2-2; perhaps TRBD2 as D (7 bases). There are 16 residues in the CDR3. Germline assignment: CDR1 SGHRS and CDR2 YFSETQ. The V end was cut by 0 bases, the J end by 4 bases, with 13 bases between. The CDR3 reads CASSLEGGRGTGELFF. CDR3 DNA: TGCGCCAGCAGCTTGGAGGGGGGGCGCGGCACCGGGGAGCTGTTTTTT. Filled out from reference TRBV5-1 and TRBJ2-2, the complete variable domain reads KAGVTQTPRYLIKTRGQQVTLSCSPISGHRSVSWYQQTPGQGLQFLFEYFSETQRNKGNFPGRFSGRQFSNSRSEMNVSTLELGDSALYLCASSLEGGRGTGELFFGEGSRLTVL.

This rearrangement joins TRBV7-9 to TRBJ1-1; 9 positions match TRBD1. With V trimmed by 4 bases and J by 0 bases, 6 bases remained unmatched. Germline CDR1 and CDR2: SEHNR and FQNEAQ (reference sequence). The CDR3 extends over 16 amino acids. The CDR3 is CASSYSGTGMNTEAFF. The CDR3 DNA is TGTGCCAGCAGCTATTCCGGGACAGGGATGAACACTGAAGCTTTCTTT.

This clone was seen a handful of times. CDR3 bases: TGCGCCAGCAGCTTGCAGGGTAGCTCCTACAATGAGCAGTTCTTC. It translates to CASSLQGSSYNEQFF. The chain carries TRBV5-1 and TRBJ2-1; weak D call: TRBD1 (5 bases). The V end lost 1 base, the J end lost 0 bases, and 8 bases lay between the germline ends. The CDR3 covers 15 residues. CDR1 and CDR2 from the germline V gene are SGHRS and YFSETQ. Full variable domain (remainder filled in from reference TRBV5-1 and TRBJ2-1): KAGVTQTPRYLIKTRGQQVTLSCSPISGHRSVSWYQQTPGQGLQFLFEYFSETQRNKGNFPGRFSGRQFSNSRSEMNVSTLELGDSALYLCASSLQGSSYNEQFFGPGTRLTVL.

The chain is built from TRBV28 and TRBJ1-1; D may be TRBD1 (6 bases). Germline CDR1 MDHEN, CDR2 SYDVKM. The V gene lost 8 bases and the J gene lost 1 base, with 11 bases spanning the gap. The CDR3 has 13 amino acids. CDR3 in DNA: TGTGCCAGCTTTAGGACAGCGAACACTGAAGCTTTCTTT. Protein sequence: CASFRTANTEAFF.

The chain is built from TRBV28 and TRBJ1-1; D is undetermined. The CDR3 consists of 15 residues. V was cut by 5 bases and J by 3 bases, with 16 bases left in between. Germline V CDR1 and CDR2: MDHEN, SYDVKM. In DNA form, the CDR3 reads TGTGCCAGCAGTCTCCCGAATCACCGAGACACTGAAGCTTTCTTT. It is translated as CASSLPNHRDTEAFF. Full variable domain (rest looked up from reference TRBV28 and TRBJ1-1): DVKVTQSSRYLVKRTGEKVFLECVQDMDHENMFWYRQDPGLGLRLIYFSYDVKMKEKGDIPEGYSVSREKKERFSLILESASTNQTSMYLCASSLPNHRDTEAFFGQGTRLTVV.

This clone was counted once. For the CDR3, the DNA is TGTGCCAGCAGCGTAGAATTCGGAGGTCCCGGAAACACCATATATTTT. Protein product: CASSVEFGGPGNTIYF. V and J are TRBV9 and TRBJ1-3; D ambiguous. V was clipped by 0 bases and J by 4 bases, with 14 bases between them. Germline CDR1 is SGDLS and CDR2 is YYNGEE. The CDR3 runs to 16 residues.

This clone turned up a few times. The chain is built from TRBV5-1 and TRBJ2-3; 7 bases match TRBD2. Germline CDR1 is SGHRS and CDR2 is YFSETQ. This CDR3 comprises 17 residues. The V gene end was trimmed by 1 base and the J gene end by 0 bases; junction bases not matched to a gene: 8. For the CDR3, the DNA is TGCGCCAGCAGCTTGAATCTAGCGGACTATAGCACAGATACGCAGTATTTT. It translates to CASSLNLADYSTDTQYF.

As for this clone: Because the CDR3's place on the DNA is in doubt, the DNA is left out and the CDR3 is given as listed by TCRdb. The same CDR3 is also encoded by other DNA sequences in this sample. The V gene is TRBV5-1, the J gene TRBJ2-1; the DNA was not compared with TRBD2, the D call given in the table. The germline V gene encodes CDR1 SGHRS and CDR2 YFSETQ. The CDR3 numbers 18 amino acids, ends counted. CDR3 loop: CASSLVASGTSSYNEQFF.

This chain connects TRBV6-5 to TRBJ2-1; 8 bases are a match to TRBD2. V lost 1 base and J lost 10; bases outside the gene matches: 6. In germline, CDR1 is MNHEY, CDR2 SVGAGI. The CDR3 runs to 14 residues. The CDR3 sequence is CASSYFGLAGEQFF. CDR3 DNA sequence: TGTGCCAGCAGTTACTTCGGACTAGCAGGGGAGCAGTTCTTC.

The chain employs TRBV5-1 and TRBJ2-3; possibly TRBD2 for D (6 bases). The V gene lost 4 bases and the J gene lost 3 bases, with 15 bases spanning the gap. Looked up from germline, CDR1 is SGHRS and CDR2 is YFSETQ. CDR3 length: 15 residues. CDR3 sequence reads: CASSPEGRGTDTQYF. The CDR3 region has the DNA TGCGCCAGCAGCCCGGAGGGACGGGGGACAGATACGCAGTATTTT. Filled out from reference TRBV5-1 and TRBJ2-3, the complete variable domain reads KAGVTQTPRYLIKTRGQQVTLSCSPISGHRSVSWYQQTPGQGLQFLFEYFSETQRNKGNFPGRFSGRQFSNSRSEMNVSTLELGDSALYLCASSPEGRGTDTQYFGPGTRLTVL.

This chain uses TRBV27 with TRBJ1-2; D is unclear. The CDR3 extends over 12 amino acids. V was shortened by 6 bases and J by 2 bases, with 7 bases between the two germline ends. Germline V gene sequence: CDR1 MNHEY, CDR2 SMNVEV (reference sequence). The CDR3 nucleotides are TGTGCCAGCAGAACGGGAAACTATGGCTACACCTTC. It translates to CASRTGNYGYTF.

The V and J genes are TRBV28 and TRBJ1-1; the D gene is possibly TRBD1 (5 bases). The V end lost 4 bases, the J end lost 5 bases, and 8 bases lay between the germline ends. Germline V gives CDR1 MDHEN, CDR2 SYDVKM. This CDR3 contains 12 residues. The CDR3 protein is CASSSGGTEAFF. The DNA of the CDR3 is TGTGCCAGCAGTTCGGGGGGGACTGAAGCTTTCTTT.

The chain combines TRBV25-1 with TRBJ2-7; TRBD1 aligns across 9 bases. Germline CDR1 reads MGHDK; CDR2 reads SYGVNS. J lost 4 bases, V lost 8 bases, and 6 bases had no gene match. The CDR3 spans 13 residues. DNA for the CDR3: TGTGCCAGCCTCGACAGGGGGGGTTACGAGCAGTACTTC. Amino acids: CASLDRGGYEQYF.